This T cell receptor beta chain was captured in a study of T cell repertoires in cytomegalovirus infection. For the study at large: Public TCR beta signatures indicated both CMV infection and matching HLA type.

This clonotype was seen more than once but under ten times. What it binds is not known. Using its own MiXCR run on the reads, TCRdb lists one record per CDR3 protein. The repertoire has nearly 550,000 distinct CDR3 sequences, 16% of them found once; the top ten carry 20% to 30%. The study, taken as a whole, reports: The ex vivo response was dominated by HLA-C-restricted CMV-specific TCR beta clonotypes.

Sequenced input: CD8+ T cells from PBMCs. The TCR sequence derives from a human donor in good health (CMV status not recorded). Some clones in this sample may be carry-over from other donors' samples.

CDR3 DNA sequence: TGTGCCAGCAGTTCCGGGACTACGGGTGGTGGTGGCTACACCTTC. Amino acid sequence: CASSSGTTGGGGYTF. The V call is TRBV6-1, the J call TRBJ1-2; TRBD1 is a possible D gene (5 bases). The germline V gene encodes CDR1 MNHNS and CDR2 SASEGT. V was shortened by 5 bases and J by 7 bases, with 20 bases between the two germline ends. CDR3 length: 15 amino acids.